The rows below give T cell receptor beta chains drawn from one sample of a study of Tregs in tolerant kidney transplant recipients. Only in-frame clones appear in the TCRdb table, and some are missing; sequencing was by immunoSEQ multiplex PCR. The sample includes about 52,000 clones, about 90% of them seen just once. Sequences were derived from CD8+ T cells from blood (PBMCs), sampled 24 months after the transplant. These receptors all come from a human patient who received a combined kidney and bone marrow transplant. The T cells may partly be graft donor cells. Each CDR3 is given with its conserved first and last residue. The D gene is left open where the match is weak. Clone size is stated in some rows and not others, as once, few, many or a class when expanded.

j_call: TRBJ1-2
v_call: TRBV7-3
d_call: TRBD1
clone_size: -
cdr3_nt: TGTGCCAGCAGCTCCGGGACAGGGGCTAACTATGGCTACACCTTC
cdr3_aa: CASSSGTGANYGYTF

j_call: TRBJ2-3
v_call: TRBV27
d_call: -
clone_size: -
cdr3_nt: TGTGCCAGCAGGCCTGGACTAAGCGGGAGCACAGATACGCAGTATTTT
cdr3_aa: CASRPGLSGSTDTQYF

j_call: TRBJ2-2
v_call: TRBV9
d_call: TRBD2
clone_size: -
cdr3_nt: TGTGCCAGCACGGGACTAGCGGGGCCTAACACCGGGGAGCTGTTTTTT
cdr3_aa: CASTGLAGPNTGELFF

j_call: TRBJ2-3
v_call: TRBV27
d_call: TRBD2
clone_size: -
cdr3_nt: TGTGCCAGCAGTCCACTAGCGGGGGGACTCAAAAATACGCAGTATTTT
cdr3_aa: CASSPLAGGLKNTQYF

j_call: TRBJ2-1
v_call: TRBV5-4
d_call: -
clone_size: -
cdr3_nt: TGTGCCAGCAGCTTGGGACTAGGAGGTGAGCAGTTCTTC
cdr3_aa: CASSLGLGGEQFF

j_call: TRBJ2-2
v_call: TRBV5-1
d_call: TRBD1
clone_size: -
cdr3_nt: TGCGCCAGCAGCTGGGACAGGGCCAACACCGGGGAGCTGTTTTTT
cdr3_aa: CASSWDRANTGELFF

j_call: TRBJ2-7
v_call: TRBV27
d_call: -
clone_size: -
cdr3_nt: TGTGCCAGCAGTCCCCGGACAGACCTGAACGAGCAGTACTTC
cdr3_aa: CASSPRTDLNEQYF

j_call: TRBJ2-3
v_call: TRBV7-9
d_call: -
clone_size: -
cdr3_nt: TGTGCCAGCAGCCCAACAGACAGCACAGATACGCAGTATTTT
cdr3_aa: CASSPTDSTDTQYF

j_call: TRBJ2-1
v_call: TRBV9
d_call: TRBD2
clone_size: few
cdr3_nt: TGTGCCAGCAGCGTCCAAGGACTAGCGGGGGAGTACAATGAGCAGTTCTTC
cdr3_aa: CASSVQGLAGEYNEQFF

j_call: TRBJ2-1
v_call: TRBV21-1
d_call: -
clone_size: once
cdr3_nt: TGTGCCAGCAACTCAACGGGGGGGTCCCAGGGTGAGCAGTTCTTC
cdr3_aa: CASNSTGGSQGEQFF

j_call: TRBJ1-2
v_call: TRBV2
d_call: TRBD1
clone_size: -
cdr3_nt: TGTGCCAGCAGTTATATCGACAGGGGGGCTAACTATGGCTACACCTTC
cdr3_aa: CASSYIDRGANYGYTF

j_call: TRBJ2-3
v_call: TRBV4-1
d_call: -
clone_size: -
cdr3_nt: TGCGCCAGTTTAGGGGGGGCCGGTGCAGATACGCAGTATTTT
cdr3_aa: CASLGGAGADTQYF

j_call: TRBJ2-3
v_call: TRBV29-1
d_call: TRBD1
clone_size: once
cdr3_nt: TGCAGCGGGTCAACAGGCGGGACAGGCCGCACAGATACGCAGTATTTT
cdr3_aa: CSGSTGGTGRTDTQYF

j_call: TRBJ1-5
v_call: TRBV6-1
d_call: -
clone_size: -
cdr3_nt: TGTGCCAGCAGAGTGACAGGATTGTCTCAGCCCCAGCATTTT
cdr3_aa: CASRVTGLSQPQHF

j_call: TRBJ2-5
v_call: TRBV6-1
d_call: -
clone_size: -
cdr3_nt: TGTGCCAGCAGCCCCCCTCCCCTCGCACAGGAGACCCAGTACTTC
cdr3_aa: CASSPPPLAQETQYF

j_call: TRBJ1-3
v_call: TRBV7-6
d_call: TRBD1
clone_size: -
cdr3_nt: TGTGCCAGCAGCTTGGGACAGATCTCTGGAAACACCATATATTTT
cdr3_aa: CASSLGQISGNTIYF

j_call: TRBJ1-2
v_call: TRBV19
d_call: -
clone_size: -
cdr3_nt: TGTGCCAGTAGCCCCACGCAGGGATTTGGCTACACCTTC
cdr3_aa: CASSPTQGFGYTF

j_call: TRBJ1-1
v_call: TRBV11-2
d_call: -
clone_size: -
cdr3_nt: TGTGCCAGCCGGGGGGCCGAAGCTTTCTTT
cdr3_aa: CASRGAEAFF

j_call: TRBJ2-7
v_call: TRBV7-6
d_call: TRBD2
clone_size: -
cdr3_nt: TGTGCCAGCAGCTTAAGACTAGCGGTTCTTAACGAGCAGTACTTC
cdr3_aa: CASSLRLAVLNEQYF

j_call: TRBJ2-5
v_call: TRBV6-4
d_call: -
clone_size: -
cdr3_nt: TGTGCCAGCAGCGAAGAGACCCAGTACTTC
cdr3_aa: CASSEETQYF

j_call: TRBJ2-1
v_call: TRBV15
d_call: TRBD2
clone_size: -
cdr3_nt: TGTGCCACCAGGGGGACTAGCGGATACAATGAGCAGTTCTTC
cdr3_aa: CATRGTSGYNEQFF

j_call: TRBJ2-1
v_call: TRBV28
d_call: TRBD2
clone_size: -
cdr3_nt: TGTGCCAGCCTCGGACTAGCGGGGGTTGTTGAGCAGTTCTTC
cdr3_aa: CASLGLAGVVEQFF

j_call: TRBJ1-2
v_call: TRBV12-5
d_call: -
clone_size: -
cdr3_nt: TGTGCTAGTGGTTTGGTACGGGAGTATGGCTACACCTTC
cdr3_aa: CASGLVREYGYTF

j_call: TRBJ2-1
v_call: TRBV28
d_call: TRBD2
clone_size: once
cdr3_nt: TGTGCCAGCAGCTACGCCCTCGAACTAGCGGGGTTATCCTACAATGAGCAGTTCTTC
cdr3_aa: CASSYALELAGLSYNEQFF

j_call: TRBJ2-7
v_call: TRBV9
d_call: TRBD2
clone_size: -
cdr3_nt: TGTGCCAGCAGCGGTCGCCCGGGACTAGCCTACGAGCAGTACTTC
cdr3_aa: CASSGRPGLAYEQYF

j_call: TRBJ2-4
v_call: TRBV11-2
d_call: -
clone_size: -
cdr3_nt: TGTGCCAGCAGCCCGTACTTAGCCAAAAACATTCAGTACTTC
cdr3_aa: CASSPYLAKNIQYF

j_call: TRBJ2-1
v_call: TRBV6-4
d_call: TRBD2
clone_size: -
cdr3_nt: TGTGCCAGCAGTGACTCGGTTGGCGGGGGGGCTTACAATGAGCAGTTCTTC
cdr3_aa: CASSDSVGGGAYNEQFF

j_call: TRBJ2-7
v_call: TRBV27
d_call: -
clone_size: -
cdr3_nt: TGTGCCAGCAGTTTATCGTGGCGGGACCGGGTGGGGGAGCAGTACTTC
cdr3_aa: CASSLSWRDRVGEQYF

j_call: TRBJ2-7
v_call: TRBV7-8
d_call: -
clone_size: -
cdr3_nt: TGTGCCAGCAGACCCCTCCGGGGCTCCTACGAGCAGTACTTC
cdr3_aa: CASRPLRGSYEQYF

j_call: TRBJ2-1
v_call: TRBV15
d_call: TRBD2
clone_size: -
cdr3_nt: TGTGCCACCAGAAAGAGCGGGGGGAGGGGGCGGTTCACTGAGCAGTTCTTC
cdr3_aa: CATRKSGGRGRFTEQFF

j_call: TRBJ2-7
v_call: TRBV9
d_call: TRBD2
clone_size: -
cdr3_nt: TGTGCCAGCAGCCCACGGCCCCCTAGCGGGGGGGCCTCCTACGAGCAGTACTTC
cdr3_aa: CASSPRPPSGGASYEQYF

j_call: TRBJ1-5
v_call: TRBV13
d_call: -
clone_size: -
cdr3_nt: TGTGCCAGCAGCTTAGGAGAGAGCAATCAGCCCCAGCATTTT
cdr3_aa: CASSLGESNQPQHF

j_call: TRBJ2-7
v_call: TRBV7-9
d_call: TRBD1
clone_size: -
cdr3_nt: TGTGCCAGCAGTTGGACAGGGGTATCCTACGAGCAGTACTTC
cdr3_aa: CASSWTGVSYEQYF

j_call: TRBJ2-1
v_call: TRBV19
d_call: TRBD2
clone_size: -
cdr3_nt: TGTGCCTCCGGACTAGCGGGTATATACAATGAGCAGTTCTTC
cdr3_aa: CASGLAGIYNEQFF

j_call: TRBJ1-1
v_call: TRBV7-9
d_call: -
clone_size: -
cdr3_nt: TGTGCCAGCAGCCAACCGGGTGCTGAAGCTTTCTTT
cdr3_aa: CASSQPGAEAFF

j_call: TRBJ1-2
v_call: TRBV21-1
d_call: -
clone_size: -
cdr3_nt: TGTGCCAGCAGCAACCGGGACACCGCCGGGAACTATGGCTACACCTTC
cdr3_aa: CASSNRDTAGNYGYTF

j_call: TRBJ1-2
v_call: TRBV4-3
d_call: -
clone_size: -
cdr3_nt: TGCGCCAGCAGCCAAGATCGCGGGGGGCCGACTAACTATGGCTACACCTTC
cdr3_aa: CASSQDRGGPTNYGYTF

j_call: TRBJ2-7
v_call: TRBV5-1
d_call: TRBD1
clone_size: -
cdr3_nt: TGCGCCAGCAGCTCGGACCGGGACAGGCGCTCCTACGAGCAGTACTTC
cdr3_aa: CASSSDRDRRSYEQYF

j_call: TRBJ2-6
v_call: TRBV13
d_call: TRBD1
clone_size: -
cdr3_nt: TGTGCCAGCAGCTCCGGGACAGGGCCCTCTGGGGCCAACGTCCTGACTTTC
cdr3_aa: CASSSGTGPSGANVLTF

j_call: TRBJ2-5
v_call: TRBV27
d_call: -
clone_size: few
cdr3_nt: TGTGCCAGCAGTGATGGACTACTGGAGACCCAGTACTTC
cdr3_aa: CASSDGLLETQYF

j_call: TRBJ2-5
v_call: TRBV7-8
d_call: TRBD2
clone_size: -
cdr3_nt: TGTGCCAGCAGCATAATGGGGGGGAGGGAAGAGACCCAGTACTTC
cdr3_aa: CASSIMGGREETQYF

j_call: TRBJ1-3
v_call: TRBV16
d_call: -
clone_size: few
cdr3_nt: TGTGCCAGCAGCCAATCAGCGGTTTCCTCTGGAAACACCATATATTTT
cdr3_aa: CASSQSAVSSGNTIYF

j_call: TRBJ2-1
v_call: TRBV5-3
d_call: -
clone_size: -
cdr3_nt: TGTGCCAGGACGGGAGTGTCGTACAATGAGCAGTTCTTC
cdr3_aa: CARTGVSYNEQFF

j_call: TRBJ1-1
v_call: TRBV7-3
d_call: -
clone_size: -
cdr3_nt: TGTGCCAGCAGCTTAAACGGGTCTGTCCGGGACACTGAAGCTTTCTTT
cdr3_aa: CASSLNGSVRDTEAFF

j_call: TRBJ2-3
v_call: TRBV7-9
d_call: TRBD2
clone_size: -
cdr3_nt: TGTGCCAGCGATGCGCGGGGGGGCCGGTCAGATACGCAGTATTTT
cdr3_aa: CASDARGGRSDTQYF

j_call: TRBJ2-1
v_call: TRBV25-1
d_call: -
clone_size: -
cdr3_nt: TGTGCCAGCAGTTCCCCTCTAGTAGGGGCAGCCAATGAGCAGTTCTTC
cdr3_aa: CASSSPLVGAANEQFF

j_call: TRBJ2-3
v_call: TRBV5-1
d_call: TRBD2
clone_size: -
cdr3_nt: TGCGCCAGCAGCTACACGGCGGGAGTGAGGACAGATACGCAGTATTTT
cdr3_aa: CASSYTAGVRTDTQYF

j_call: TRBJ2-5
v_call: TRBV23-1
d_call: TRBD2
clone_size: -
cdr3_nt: TGCGCCAGCAGTCAAAGCGGGGTGGGGTGGGAGACCCAGTACTTC
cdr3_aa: CASSQSGVGWETQYF

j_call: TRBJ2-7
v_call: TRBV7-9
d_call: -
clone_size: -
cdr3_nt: TGTGCCAGCAGCCCACACGGGACAAGATACGAGCAGTACTTC
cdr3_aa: CASSPHGTRYEQYF

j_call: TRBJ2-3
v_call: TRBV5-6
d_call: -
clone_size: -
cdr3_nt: TGTGCCAGCAGCTTGGGACAGTCAGATACGCAGTATTTT
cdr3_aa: CASSLGQSDTQYF

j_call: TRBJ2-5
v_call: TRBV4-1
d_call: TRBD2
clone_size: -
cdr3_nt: TGCGCCAGCAGCATTAGCGGGGGATCCCAAGAGACCCAGTACTTC
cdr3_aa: CASSISGGSQETQYF